The present T cell receptor beta chain was sequenced within a study of T cell responses to AZD1222 COVID-19 vaccine. Study-level points and caveats: CD4 TCRs associated with vaccination spanned spike, dominating at 160-218 and 743-854.

Note on this clone: Its antigen is currently unknown.

TCRdb's table, derived via immunoSEQ multiplex PCR, lists solely in-frame clones and lacks some. The table shows 100,000 to 150,000 clones, with 80% to 90% occurring only once. The V segment lost 4 bases and the J segment 5 bases; nucleotides outside the gene matches: 5. This CDR3 comprises 13 residues. Germline V lookup: CDR1 MGHDK, CDR2 SYGVNS. Sample: peripheral blood, taken on day 0 of MenACWY control vaccination. This clonotype was obtained from an adult in good health. The rearrangement uses TRBV25-1 and TRBJ2-7; TRBD1 aligns across 7 bases. The CDR3 region is CASSASGQDEQYF. CDR3 nucleotide sequence: TGTGCCAGCAGTGCTTCTGGACAGGACGAGCAGTACTTC.